This entry describes one TCR beta chain. Each subset's genomic DNA was split evenly across several immunoSEQ plates. Around 200 ng DNA, 25,000 to 30,000 T cell genomes, went into each sorted-subset replicate PCR. The authors' processing: There were no quality scores in the junction-only immunoSEQ sequences, so filtering differed. Assay used: immunoSEQ multiplex PCR; TCRdb lists only in-frame clones, some missing. V, J and clone size reflect that table, while D and trimming were determined from the DNA. Of 2 million to 2.5 million clones listed, over 85% are singletons. The source of the sample is a study of shared clonotypes between healthy human individuals. The naive CD8 subset, CD45RO-negative cells positively selected for CCR7, excluded terminally differentiated effector memory CD45RA+ cells. The ends lost 8 bases at V and 1 base at J; junction bases unmatched: 10. CDR1 is MNHNS and CDR2 is SASEGT in the germline V gene. The CDR3 is 15 amino acids.

The sequenced sample was naive CD8+ T cells sorted from blood. The sequence was collected from a man aged 18 to 30 in good health. The genes are TRBV6-1 and TRBJ2-5, with 7 nucleotides matching TRBD1. The chain's CDR3 is CASRPDRVGQETQYF. DNA of the CDR3: TGTGCCAGCCGGCCCGACAGGGTGGGCCAAGAGACCCAGTACTTC.